The clone carrying this T cell receptor (beta chain) occurred a few times. Its antigen is currently unknown. These data belong to a study of response to subunit inactivated influenza vaccine. TCRdb passed the RT-PCR reads through MiXCR, listing each CDR3 protein once. The sample carries 600,000 to 850,000 distinct CDR3 sequences, 14% recorded once. The CDR3 runs 17 residues. CDR1 is SGHRS and CDR2 is YFSETQ in the germline V gene. The trim removed 2 bases at V and 2 bases at J, leaving 8 bases unmatched. Study-level points and caveats: There was a suggestion from the authors that each seasonal influenza vaccination recruits few new T cells.

This sample comprised PBMCs from blood, obtained around 14 days before vaccination. The V gene is TRBV5-1, the J gene TRBJ2-7; 12 nucleotides line up with TRBD2. This receptor was obtained from a man aged 45-65 years who received an inactivated influenza vaccine. CDR3 coding DNA: TGCGCCAGCAGCTTATCTTCCAGGACTAGCGGGACCTACGAGCAGTACTTC. Protein sequence: CASSLSSRTSGTYEQYF.